A selection of T cell receptor beta chains follows, all from one sample in a study of early T cells in non-severe SARS-CoV-2 infection. One entry per CDR3 protein, called by TCRdb with MiXCR from the 5' RACE reads. The table lists approximately 62,000 distinct CDR3 sequences, around 13% of them singletons, with roughly 4% in the top ten. The sample was whole blood. These receptors were taken from an adult who was a healthcare worker with PCR-confirmed SARS-CoV-2 infection or an uninfected control (not recorded which). CDR3s include the opening cysteine and the closing phenylalanine or tryptophan. The order of the fields is V gene, J gene, CDR3 protein.

V gene: TRBV5-6; J gene: TRBJ2-7; CDR3 protein: CASSLITGNEQYF
V gene: TRBV2; J gene: TRBJ2-1; CDR3 protein: CASSYGTSGRNEQFF
V gene: TRBV20-1; J gene: TRBJ2-1; CDR3 protein: CSARDAGGVNEQFF
V gene: TRBV10-3; J gene: TRBJ1-1; CDR3 protein: CAITYNMNTEAFF
V gene: TRBV7-2; J gene: TRBJ1-2; CDR3 protein: CASSRNLKYGYTF
V gene: TRBV6-5; J gene: TRBJ1-1; CDR3 protein: CASSYSISVPEAFF
V gene: TRBV5-1; J gene: TRBJ2-7; CDR3 protein: CASSEGTGWEQYF
V gene: TRBV19; J gene: TRBJ2-1; CDR3 protein: CASSNYRTGWGNEQFF
V gene: TRBV20-1; J gene: TRBJ2-2; CDR3 protein: CSARGPLRETGELFF
V gene: TRBV7-8; J gene: TRBJ1-2; CDR3 protein: CASSRYVGQGVGYTF
V gene: TRBV7-8; J gene: TRBJ1-6; CDR3 protein: CASSPRVNSPLHF
V gene: TRBV6-6; J gene: TRBJ1-1; CDR3 protein: CASSFGPGYTEAFF
V gene: TRBV11-2; J gene: TRBJ1-4; CDR3 protein: CASSTLGRGEIEKLFF
V gene: TRBV29-1; J gene: TRBJ1-1; CDR3 protein: CSVKEGGWPEAFF
V gene: TRBV2; J gene: TRBJ2-1; CDR3 protein: CASSDLWQTNEQFF
V gene: TRBV7-2; J gene: TRBJ2-2; CDR3 protein: CASSVQGPNTGELFF
V gene: TRBV30; J gene: TRBJ1-5; CDR3 protein: CAWSSGSDQPQHF
V gene: TRBV12-3/TRBV12-4; J gene: TRBJ1-2; CDR3 protein: CASSPRRRGYTF
V gene: TRBV11-2; J gene: TRBJ2-1; CDR3 protein: CASSRISRSYNEQFF
V gene: TRBV29-1; J gene: TRBJ2-5; CDR3 protein: CSVEDTETQYF
V gene: TRBV4-1; J gene: TRBJ2-1; CDR3 protein: CASSQDGGSGVSYNEQFF
V gene: TRBV5-1; J gene: TRBJ1-5; CDR3 protein: CASSLEEGNQPQHF
V gene: TRBV12-3/TRBV12-4; J gene: TRBJ1-1; CDR3 protein: CASSLGQGSDEAFF
V gene: TRBV7-9; J gene: TRBJ1-3; CDR3 protein: CASSPPSSGNTIYF
V gene: TRBV7-2; J gene: TRBJ1-1; CDR3 protein: CASSLRGLAEAFF
V gene: TRBV29-1; J gene: TRBJ2-3; CDR3 protein: CSVVRDRGADTQYF
V gene: TRBV12-3/TRBV12-4; J gene: TRBJ1-1; CDR3 protein: CASSRGGSEAFF
V gene: TRBV7-6; J gene: TRBJ2-3; CDR3 protein: CASSSGTEKTDTQYF
V gene: TRBV6-5; J gene: TRBJ1-1; CDR3 protein: CASSFRVWSEAFF